This T cell receptor (beta chain) was sequenced for a study of CD8 T cells in Susac syndrome. The multiple sclerosis controls comprised treatment-naive patients whose relapsing-remitting disease was stable or active. FACS enriched CD8+ TEMRA cells, while bulk CD8+ and CD4+ were negatively isolated. Germline V gene data show CDR1 as MNHNS and CDR2 as SASEGT. The CDR3 consists of 13 residues. V was clipped by 8 bases and J by 2 bases; unmatched bases: 3. With regard to this clonotype: Its antigen is not known.

Notes on the study in general: As the study acknowledged, the number of individuals who were part of its TCR sequencing and HLA analysis was relatively small.

Reverse transcription of roughly 0.45 to 1 ug RNA was performed with random hexamers. With immunoSEQ multiplex PCR, TCR beta CDR3 was amplified across 54 Vbeta and 13 Jbeta. TCRdb itself ran the immunoSEQ multiplex PCR reads through MiXCR, one entry per CDR3 protein. Among 150,000 or so distinct CDR3 sequences listed, 94% were seen once. This TCR was sampled from a human donor with multiple sclerosis. Sequencing used CD4+ T cells from PBMCs. The chain employs TRBV6-1 and TRBJ2-3; TRBD2 matches 8 bases. The CDR3 here is CASETSVTDTQYF. As DNA, the CDR3 is TGTGCCAGCGAGACTAGCGTCACAGATACGCAGTATTTT.